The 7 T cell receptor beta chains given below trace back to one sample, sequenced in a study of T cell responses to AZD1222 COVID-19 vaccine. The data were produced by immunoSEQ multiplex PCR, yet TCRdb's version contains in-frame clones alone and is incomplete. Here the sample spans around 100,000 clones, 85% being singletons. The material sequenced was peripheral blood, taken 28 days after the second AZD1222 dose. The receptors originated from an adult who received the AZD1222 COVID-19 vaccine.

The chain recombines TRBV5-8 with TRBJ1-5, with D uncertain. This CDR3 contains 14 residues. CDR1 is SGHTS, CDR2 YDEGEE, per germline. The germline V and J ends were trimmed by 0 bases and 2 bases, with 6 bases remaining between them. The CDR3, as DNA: TGTGCCAGCAGCTTGGTACACGGCAATCAGCCCCAGCATTTT. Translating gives CASSLVHGNQPQHF. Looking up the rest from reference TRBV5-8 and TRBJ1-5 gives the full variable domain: EAGVTQSPTHLIKTRGQQATLRCSPISGHTSVYWYQQALGLGLQFLLWYDEGEERNRGNFPPRFSGRQFPNYSSELNVNALELEDSALYLCASSLVHGNQPQHFGDGTRLSIL.

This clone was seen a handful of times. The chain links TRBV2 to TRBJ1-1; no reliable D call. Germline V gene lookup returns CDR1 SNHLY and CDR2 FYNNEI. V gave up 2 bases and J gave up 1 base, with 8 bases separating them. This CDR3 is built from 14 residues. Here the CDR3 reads CASSERGQNTEAFF. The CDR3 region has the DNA TGTGCCAGCAGTGAACGAGGGCAGAACACTGAAGCTTTCTTT.

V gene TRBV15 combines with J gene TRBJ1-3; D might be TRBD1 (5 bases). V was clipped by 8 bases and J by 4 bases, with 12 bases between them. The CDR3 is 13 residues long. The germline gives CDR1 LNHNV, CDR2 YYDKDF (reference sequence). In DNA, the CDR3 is TGTGCCACCGGGCCCGGGGGGGGAAACACCATATATTTT. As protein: CATGPGGGNTIYF.

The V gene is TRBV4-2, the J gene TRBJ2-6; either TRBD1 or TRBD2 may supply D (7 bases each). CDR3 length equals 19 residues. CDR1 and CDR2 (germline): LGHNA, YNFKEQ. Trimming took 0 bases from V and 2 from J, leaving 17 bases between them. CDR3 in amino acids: CASSQDGVGGTAGANVLTF. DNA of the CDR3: TGTGCCAGCAGCCAAGATGGGGTGGGAGGGACAGCTGGGGCCAACGTCCTGACTTTC.

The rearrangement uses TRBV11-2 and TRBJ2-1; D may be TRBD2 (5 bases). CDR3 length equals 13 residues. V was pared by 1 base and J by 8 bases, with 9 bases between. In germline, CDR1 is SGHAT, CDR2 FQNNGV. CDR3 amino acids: CASSLGYGDEQFF. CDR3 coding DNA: TGTGCCAGCAGCTTAGGTTACGGGGATGAGCAGTTCTTC.

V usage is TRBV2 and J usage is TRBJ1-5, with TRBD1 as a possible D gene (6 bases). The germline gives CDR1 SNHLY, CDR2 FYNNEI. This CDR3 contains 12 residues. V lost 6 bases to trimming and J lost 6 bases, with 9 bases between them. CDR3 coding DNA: TGTGCCAGCAGAGCACAGGGTCAGCCCCAGCATTTT. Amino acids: CASRAQGQPQHF.

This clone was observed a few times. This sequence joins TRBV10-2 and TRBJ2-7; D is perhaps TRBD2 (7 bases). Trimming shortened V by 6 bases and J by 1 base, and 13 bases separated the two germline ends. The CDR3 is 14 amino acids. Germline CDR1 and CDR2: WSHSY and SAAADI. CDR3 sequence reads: CASRSGGRSYEQYF. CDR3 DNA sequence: TGCGCCAGCAGGTCGGGGGGCAGGTCCTACGAGCAGTACTTC.